A selection of T cell receptor beta chains follows, all from one sample in a study of neurological immune-mediated disorders. One entry per CDR3 protein, called by TCRdb with MiXCR from the 5' RACE reads. The table has 30,000 to 40,000 distinct CDR3 sequences, 3.5% to 4% seen once. Sequenced: PBMCs. The source of these receptors is a man aged 25 to 40 with multiple sclerosis. Each CDR3 is given with its conserved first and last residue. D genes are given only for firm matches. Some rows mark clone size as missing; the rest say once, few, many or name a class of expanded clone.

v_gene,j_gene,d_gene,abundance,CDR3aa,CDR3nt
TRBV10-3,TRBJ2-2,TRBD2,few,CATVSGSQTGELFF,TGTGCCACCGTTAGCGGGAGCCAAACCGGGGAGCTGTTTTTT
TRBV7-2,TRBJ2-2,NA,many,CASSLAGYTGELFF,TGTGCCAGCAGCTTAGCGGGGTACACCGGGGAGCTGTTTTTT
TRBV15,TRBJ1-5,NA,many,CATSSMGLPSNQPQHF,TGTGCCACCAGCAGCATGGGACTTCCTAGCAATCAGCCCCAGCATTTT
TRBV25-1,TRBJ1-1,NA,many,CASRATENTEAFF,TGTGCCAGCAGAGCAACAGAGAACACTGAAGCTTTCTTT
TRBV6-6,TRBJ1-2,NA,many,CASTTTGRDYGYTF,TGTGCCAGCACCACAACAGGGAGGGACTATGGCTACACCTTC
TRBV6-2/TRBV6-3,TRBJ2-7,NA,few,CASSPTQGGYEQYF,TGTGCCAGCAGTCCTACGCAGGGGGGCTACGAGCAGTACTTC
TRBV10-3,TRBJ2-3,NA,NA,CAISVGGAGTDTQYF,TGTGCCATCAGTGTTGGGGGCGCGGGCACAGATACGCAGTATTTT
TRBV10-3,TRBJ1-1,NA,many,CAIRTAGWENTEAFF,TGTGCCATCAGGACGGCAGGGTGGGAGAACACTGAAGCTTTCTTT
TRBV5-1,TRBJ1-2,NA,many,CASSRDNYGYTF,TGCGCCAGCAGCCGGGACAACTATGGCTACACCTTC
TRBV7-9,TRBJ2-5,NA,many,CASSTAPGWGIGETQYF,TGTGCCAGCAGCACCGCCCCAGGTTGGGGGATTGGAGAGACCCAGTACTTC
TRBV5-1,TRBJ2-3,TRBD1,many,CASSPRDRAYADTQYF,TGCGCCAGCAGCCCCCGGGACAGGGCGTATGCAGATACGCAGTATTTT
TRBV5-1,TRBJ2-7,NA,many,CASSNIGGPKEQYF,TGCGCCAGCAGCAATATAGGAGGGCCAAAAGAGCAGTACTTC
TRBV10-2,TRBJ2-1,TRBD2,many,CASGSAGGRNEQFF,TGCGCCAGCGGATCCGCGGGGGGGCGTAATGAGCAGTTCTTC
TRBV7-2,TRBJ2-3,NA,many,CASSFGGGLTDTQYF,TGTGCCAGCAGCTTTGGGGGGGGCCTTACAGATACGCAGTATTTT
TRBV20-1,TRBJ1-5,TRBD1,medium-sized,CSARLQGAHQPQHF,TGCAGTGCTAGACTTCAGGGGGCCCATCAGCCCCAGCATTTT
TRBV5-1,TRBJ1-1,NA,NA,CASSLVRGEAFF,TGCGCCAGCAGCCTGGTGAGGGGTGAAGCTTTCTTT
TRBV5-1,TRBJ2-7,TRBD1,many,CASSLGGTGTPYEQYF,TGCGCCAGCAGCTTGGGCGGGACAGGAACCCCCTACGAGCAGTACTTC
TRBV6-5,TRBJ1-4,NA,many,CASSYSSVANEKLFF,TGTGCCAGCAGTTACTCGAGTGTGGCTAATGAAAAACTGTTTTTT
TRBV5-6,TRBJ2-3,NA,few,CASSFSLGTDTQYF,TGTGCCAGCAGCTTCTCACTCGGCACAGATACGCAGTATTTT
TRBV5-1,TRBJ2-2,NA,many,CATSEAVGTGELFF,TGCGCCACCTCGGAGGCCGTAGGGACCGGGGAGCTGTTTTTT
TRBV6-5,TRBJ1-6,TRBD1,many,CASSSTGDLLHF,TGTGCCAGCAGTTCGACAGGGGATCTCCTCCACTTT
TRBV12-3/TRBV12-4,TRBJ1-3,NA,many,CASSTGRSGNTIYF,TGTGCCAGCAGCACGGGACGCTCTGGAAACACCATATATTTT
TRBV9,TRBJ1-2,NA,many,CASSVAQGAYGYTF,TGTGCCAGCAGCGTAGCACAGGGCGCCTATGGCTACACCTTC
TRBV7-9,TRBJ1-1,TRBD1,many,CASETRDRNEAFF,TGTGCCAGCGAGACTCGGGACAGAAACGAAGCTTTCTTT
TRBV4-3,TRBJ1-6,NA,many,CASSQEGGQRNNSPLNF,TGCGCCAGCAGCCAAGAGGGGGGGCAGAGGAATAATTCACCCCTCAACTTT
TRBV29-1,TRBJ1-1,TRBD1,many,CSVGVRDRGFDTEAFF,TGCAGCGTCGGAGTACGGGACAGGGGTTTCGACACTGAAGCTTTCTTT
TRBV5-1,TRBJ1-4,TRBD1,many,CASSPRDSSDEKLFF,TGCGCCAGCAGCCCACGGGACAGCAGTGATGAAAAACTGTTTTTT
TRBV29-1,TRBJ2-1,TRBD1,many,CSVGTGGYNEQFF,TGCAGCGTTGGGACAGGGGGTTACAATGAGCAGTTCTTC
TRBV9,TRBJ2-3,NA,many,CASSPGQATDTQYF,TGTGCCAGCAGCCCCGGACAAGCCACAGATACGCAGTATTTT
TRBV20-1,TRBJ2-3,TRBD2,many,CSANKRGLTDTQYF,TGCAGTGCAAACAAGCGGGGGTTGACAGATACGCAGTATTTT
TRBV11-2,TRBJ1-5,TRBD1,NA,CASSFGTGGHQPQHF,TGTGCCAGCAGCTTTGGGACAGGGGGCCATCAGCCCCAGCATTTT
TRBV20-1,TRBJ1-1,NA,many,CSAREDRWGTEAFF,TGCAGTGCTAGGGAAGACAGGTGGGGAACTGAAGCTTTCTTT
TRBV7-2,TRBJ2-3,NA,NA,CASSLDRSDTHYF,TGTGCCAGCAGCTTAGACAGATCAGATACGCATTATTTT
TRBV9,TRBJ2-5,NA,many,CASSVGRGLQETQYF,TGTGCCAGCAGCGTAGGAAGGGGCCTACAAGAGACCCAGTACTTC
TRBV9,TRBJ2-2,TRBD2,many,CASSSSRTSGGLNTGELFF,TGTGCCAGCAGCTCATCGCGGACTAGCGGGGGCCTTAACACCGGGGAGCTGTTTTTT
TRBV9,TRBJ2-1,TRBD2,many,CASSVVALAGAEQFF,TGTGCCAGCAGCGTAGTGGCACTAGCGGGGGCTGAGCAGTTCTTC
TRBV3-1,TRBJ1-2,NA,NA,CASSQVFGEANGYTF,TGTGCCAGCAGCCAAGTATTCGGGGAGGCAAATGGCTACACCTTC
TRBV24-1,TRBJ2-5,NA,many,CATSDSRRGRGETQYF,TGTGCCACCAGTGATTCCCGTCGGGGGAGAGGAGAGACCCAGTACTTC
TRBV3-1,TRBJ2-5,NA,many,CASSPNPSAGQETQYF,TGTGCCAGCAGCCCGAACCCCTCAGCGGGCCAAGAGACCCAGTACTTC
TRBV7-2,TRBJ1-5,TRBD1,many,CASSSGTVSNQPQHF,TGTGCCAGCAGCTCCGGGACAGTTAGCAATCAGCCCCAGCATTTT
TRBV5-4,TRBJ2-3,NA,many,CASSLMKAGSTDTQYF,TGTGCCAGCAGCTTAATGAAGGCGGGAAGCACAGATACGCAGTATTTT
TRBV20-1,TRBJ2-7,NA,many,CSASASANSEQYF,TGCAGTGCTAGCGCTTCAGCGAACTCCGAGCAGTACTTC
TRBV5-1,TRBJ1-1,NA,many,CASSMDRNTEAFF,TGCGCCAGCAGCATGGACAGGAACACTGAAGCTTTCTTT
TRBV5-1,TRBJ2-7,NA,NA,CASSADGSYEQYF,TGCGCCAGCAGCGCGGACGGTTCCTACGAGCAGTACTTC
TRBV3-1,TRBJ1-6,TRBD1,many,CASSQVDRGYNSPLHF,TGTGCCAGCAGCCAAGTTGACAGGGGGTACAATTCACCCCTCCACTTT
TRBV20-1,TRBJ2-7,TRBD2,few,CSARVPSGDYEQYF,TGCAGTGCTAGAGTCCCTAGCGGGGACTACGAGCAGTACTTC
TRBV20-1,TRBJ1-2,NA,many,CSATSYRGYTF,TGCAGTGCTACCAGCTACCGGGGCTACACCTTC
TRBV12-3/TRBV12-4,TRBJ2-1,NA,many,CASSPTPAVYNEQFF,TGTGCCAGCAGCCCTACCCCGGCTGTATACAATGAGCAGTTCTTC
TRBV20-1,TRBJ2-4,NA,NA,CSARRLRGRGLGIQYF,TGCAGTGCTAGACGGTTAAGGGGTCGGGGCCTCGGGATTCAGTACTTC
TRBV29-1,TRBJ2-6,NA,many,CSVRVIDSGANVLTF,TGCAGCGTGCGGGTCATCGACTCTGGGGCCAACGTCCTGACTTTC
TRBV5-6,TRBJ1-1,TRBD1,many,CASSSLSVDRGGSTEAFF,TGTGCCAGCAGCTCTCTCTCTGTAGACAGGGGAGGTAGCACTGAAGCTTTCTTT
TRBV5-6,TRBJ2-7,TRBD1,many,CASTPGGSSYEQYF,TGTGCCAGCACCCCAGGGGGCAGCTCCTACGAGCAGTACTTC
TRBV7-2,TRBJ1-5,NA,many,CASSLSWGGDQPQHF,TGTGCCAGCAGCTTATCGTGGGGGGGCGATCAGCCCCAGCATTTT
TRBV7-6,TRBJ2-3,NA,many,CASSPKGTPDTQYF,TGTGCCAGCAGCCCGAAGGGGACCCCAGATACGCAGTATTTT
TRBV20-1,TRBJ1-4,NA,few,CSARGPDEKLFF,TGCAGTGCTAGAGGTCCAGATGAAAAACTGTTTTTT
TRBV20-1,TRBJ1-1,NA,many,CSVWGRAETEAFF,TGCAGTGTGTGGGGCCGGGCGGAGACTGAAGCTTTCTTT
TRBV27,TRBJ1-2,NA,many,CASSSTGNYGYTF,TGTGCCAGCAGTTCGACAGGCAACTATGGCTACACCTTC
TRBV20-1,TRBJ1-2,TRBD1,many,CSASGTVHYGYTF,TGCAGTGCTAGCGGGACAGTTCACTATGGCTACACCTTC
TRBV29-1,TRBJ2-5,NA,NA,CSVTGHPRGVETQYF,TGCAGCGTAACGGGACACCCGAGGGGGGTCGAGACCCAGTACTTC
TRBV7-2,TRBJ2-7,NA,many,CASSLEGRREQYF,TGTGCCAGCAGCTTGGAGGGCCGCCGAGAGCAGTACTTC